Presented here are 25 T cell receptor beta chains from one specimen sequenced in a study of blood T cell repertoires in COVID-19. Libraries were prepared by immunoSEQ multiplex PCR; TCRdb keeps only in-frame clonotypes and omits some of them. The data show roughly 220,000 clones, with around 82% seen just once and approximately 6% held by the top ten. Sequencing was carried out using peripheral blood. These receptors all come from a woman in her seventies with acute or convalescent COVID-19.

This clone has more than one count but fewer than ten. The V and J genes are TRBV5-1 and TRBJ2-5; 12 bases fit TRBD1. V lost 4 bases to trimming and J lost 5 bases; unmatched junction nucleotides: 12. Germline values: CDR1 SGHRS, CDR2 YFSETQ. The CDR3 has 17 residues. CDR3 sequence (DNA): TGCGCCAGCAGCCCGGGACAGGGGGCGCGGATGGTTGAGACCCAGTACTTC. As protein: CASSPGQGARMVETQYF.

The rearrangement links TRBV10-3 to TRBJ1-4; D may be TRBD1 (5 bases). The germline V gene encodes CDR1 ENHRY and CDR2 SYGVKD. Between the trimmed V and J ends, which lost 0 bases and 11 bases, there was a span of 16 bases. This CDR3 region has 15 residues. In DNA form, the CDR3 reads TGTGCCATCAGTGAGTCGGGACTCTCAGAGGGGAAACTGTTTTTT. This translates into CAISESGLSEGKLFF.

This clone turned up a few times. The chain employs TRBV10-3 and TRBJ2-7, with 8 bases lining up with TRBD2. In germline, CDR1 is ENHRY, CDR2 SYGVKD. This CDR3 contains 14 residues. Trimming cost V 3 bases and J 6 bases; bases outside gene matches: 7. The CDR3 DNA reads TGTGCCATCAGTGATCGGACTAGCAGTAGCGAGCAGTACTTC. It encodes CAISDRTSSSEQYF.

This sequence joins TRBV28 and TRBJ1-4, with D tentatively TRBD1 (5 bases). The ends were cut back, 6 bases at V and 7 bases at J, with 12 bases in the middle. The CDR3 loop spans 13 amino acids. CDR1 and CDR2 (germline): MDHEN, SYDVKM. CDR3 sequence: CASRTQVAEKLFF. Here the CDR3 DNA reads TGTGCCAGCAGAACACAGGTAGCTGAAAAACTGTTTTTT. Full variable domain (rest looked up from reference TRBV28 and TRBJ1-4): DVKVTQSSRYLVKRTGEKVFLECVQDMDHENMFWYRQDPGLGLRLIYFSYDVKMKEKGDIPEGYSVSREKKERFSLILESASTNQTSMYLCASRTQVAEKLFFGSGTQLSVL.

This clone occurred a few times. The CDR3 spells CASSPSGGIPSYEQYF. The CDR3 DNA sequence: TGTGCCAGCAGCCCTAGCGGCGGGATTCCCTCCTACGAGCAGTACTTC. The chain is built from TRBV28 and TRBJ2-7, with TRBD2 matching 7 bases. Trimming took 6 bases from V and 0 from J; bases not matched to a gene: 11. The CDR3 loop spans 16 amino acids. The germline CDR1 and CDR2 sequences are MDHEN and SYDVKM.

This clone has just a few counts. The chain employs TRBV9 and TRBJ2-3; 7 bases align to TRBD2. Germline V gene sequence: CDR1 SGDLS, CDR2 YYNGEE. The length of the CDR3 is 15 residues. V gave up 6 bases and J gave up 4 bases; unmatched junction bases: 11. The CDR3 protein is CASTQSGTGADTQYF. The CDR3 nucleotides read TGTGCCAGCACCCAAAGCGGGACGGGGGCAGATACGCAGTATTTT.

V usage is TRBV19 and J usage is TRBJ1-5, with 11 bases identical to TRBD1. The CDR3 is 16 residues long. Germline assignment: CDR1 LNHDA and CDR2 SQIVND (reference sequence). J was trimmed by 6 bases and V by 6 bases; bases with no gene match: 10. The CDR3 spells CASRSASGTGGQPQHF. The CDR3 region has the DNA TGTGCCAGTAGAAGCGCGTCCGGGACAGGGGGTCAGCCCCAGCATTTT.

The rearrangement joins TRBV5-5 to TRBJ2-3; 12 positions match TRBD2. Germline V CDR1 and CDR2: SGHKS, YYEKEE (reference sequence). The CDR3 totals 16 residues. V lost 2 bases, J lost 5 bases, and 6 bases stayed unmatched. The chain's CDR3 is CASSLASGRAGDTQYF. In DNA form, the CDR3 reads TGTGCCAGCAGCTTAGCTAGCGGGAGGGCCGGAGATACGCAGTATTTT.

The chain recombines TRBV2 with TRBJ1-5, with TRBD1 matching 7 bases. Germline V lookup: CDR1 SNHLY, CDR2 FYNNEI. The CDR3 spans 14 residues. Unmatched junction bases numbered 3, after V lost 6 bases and J lost 1 base. Written as DNA, the CDR3 is TGTGCCAGCAGCCCCAGGGGGAGCAATCAGCCCCAGCATTTT. It translates to CASSPRGSNQPQHF. The variable domain in full, with the rest retrieved from reference TRBV2 and TRBJ1-5, is EPEVTQTPSHQVTQMGQEVILRCVPISNHLYFYWYRQILGQKVEFLVSFYNNEISEKSEIFDDQFSVERPDGSNFTLKIRSTKLEDSAMYFCASSPRGSNQPQHFGDGTRLSIL.

The chain combines TRBV7-9 with TRBJ2-6, with 9 bases that match TRBD1. The CDR3 length is 17 residues. V was pared by 4 bases and J by 0 bases, with 4 bases of the junction left unmatched. Looked up from germline, CDR1 is SEHNR and CDR2 is FQNEAQ (reference sequence). DNA for the CDR3: TGTGCCAGCAGCTACGGACAGGGGACCTCTGGGGCCAACGTCCTGACTTTC. Protein product: CASSYGQGTSGANVLTF.

The rearrangement links TRBV24-1 to TRBJ2-1; TRBD1 matches 10 bases. V was clipped by 6 bases and J by 5 bases; unmatched bases: 6. The germline V gene has CDR1 KGHDR and CDR2 SFDVKD. The CDR3 loop spans 15 amino acids. CDR3 nucleotide sequence: TGTGCCACCAGTTTCCCGGGACAGGGGAACAATGAGCAGTTCTTC. Translated: CATSFPGQGNNEQFF.

CDR3 bases: TGTGCCAGCAGTTTACTCTCAGGAGGTAATGGCTACACCTTC. Amino acid sequence: CASSLLSGGNGYTF. The chain is built from TRBV28 and TRBJ1-2, with no clear D. The CDR3 runs 14 residues. Germline assignment: CDR1 MDHEN and CDR2 SYDVKM. Trimming cost V 2 bases and J 6 bases, with 13 bases left between them.

The chain combines TRBV4-1 with TRBJ2-5; 7 bases are a match to TRBD1. Germline values: CDR1 MGHRA, CDR2 YSYEKL. Trimming removed 4 bases from V and 1 base from J; junction bases left unmatched: 6. This CDR3 has 15 amino acids. CDR3 DNA: TGCGCCAGCAGCCTTTCCGGGACAGTCCAAGAGACCCAGTACTTC. Its translation is CASSLSGTVQETQYF.

The chain couples TRBV11-2 to TRBJ2-7, with D perhaps TRBD2 (6 bases). The CDR3 totals 14 residues. Germline V CDR1 and CDR2: SGHAT, FQNNGV. V lost 5 bases and J lost 0, with 11 bases in between. DNA for the CDR3: TGTGCCAGCAGCCTTAGCGGCAACTCCTACGAGCAGTACTTC. Protein sequence: CASSLSGNSYEQYF.

Only one count was recorded for this clone. The chain has TRBV2 and TRBJ2-7; 7 bases align to TRBD1. CDR1 SNHLY and CDR2 FYNNEI come from the germline V gene. J lost 3 bases, V lost 2 bases, and 7 bases had no gene match. The CDR3 consists of 15 residues. Here the CDR3 DNA reads TGTGCCAGCAGTGAACTTGGACAGGCGTACTACGAGCAGTACTTC. It encodes CASSELGQAYYEQYF.

The V and J genes are TRBV10-3 and TRBJ2-3; D is uncertain. Trimming removed 6 bases from V and 5 bases from J, with 9 bases in between. This CDR3 spans 12 amino acids. Germline V gives CDR1 ENHRY, CDR2 SYGVKD. In DNA form, the CDR3 reads TGTGCCATCAGGAGAGATAAAGATACGCAGTATTTT. Its translation: CAIRRDKDTQYF.

This chain connects TRBV19 to TRBJ1-5; possibly TRBD1 for D (6 bases). Per the germline V gene, CDR1 is LNHDA and CDR2 is SQIVND (reference sequence). V lost 1 base, J lost 7 bases, and 11 bases lay in between. This CDR3 spans 14 amino acids. The chain's CDR3 is CASSIAGAGQPQHF. Written as DNA, the CDR3 is TGTGCCAGTAGTATAGCAGGGGCTGGACAGCCCCAGCATTTT. Combining the CDR3 with reference TRBV19 and TRBJ1-5 gives the whole variable domain DGGITQSPKYLFRKEGQNVTLSCEQNLNHDAMYWYRQDPGQGLRLIYYSQIVNDFQKGDIAEGYSVSREKKESFPLTVTSAQKNPTAFYLCASSIAGAGQPQHFGDGTRLSIL.

The gene calls are TRBV5-1 and TRBJ2-2, with TRBD1 as a possible D gene (5 bases). V was shortened by 0 bases and J by 0 bases, with 9 bases between the two germline ends. CDR3 length: 16 residues. Germline CDR1 and CDR2: SGHRS and YFSETQ. CDR3 coding DNA: TGCGCCAGCAGCTTGGAGGCAGGGACGAACACCGGGGAGCTGTTTTTT. Translation: CASSLEAGTNTGELFF. The full variable domain, in which reference TRBV5-1 and TRBJ2-2 provide the parts outside the CDR3, is KAGVTQTPRYLIKTRGQQVTLSCSPISGHRSVSWYQQTPGQGLQFLFEYFSETQRNKGNFPGRFSGRQFSNSRSEMNVSTLELGDSALYLCASSLEAGTNTGELFFGEGSRLTVL.

The V and J genes are TRBV28 and TRBJ1-6; the D gene is possibly TRBD1 (5 bases). V lost 6 bases and J 0 bases, leaving 21 bases between the germline ends. CDR3 size: 19 residues. The germline CDR1 and CDR2 sequences are MDHEN and SYDVKM. CDR3 nucleotide sequence: TGTGCCAGCAGACACCGCCGGGACTCGGATCCCTCCTATAATTCACCCCTCCACTTT. Translation: CASRHRRDSDPSYNSPLHF.

The chain employs TRBV18 and TRBJ1-1, with a weak D call TRBD1 (5 bases). CDR1 and CDR2 from the germline V gene are KGHSH and LQKENI. The CDR3 runs to 15 residues. The ends were cut back, 3 bases at V and 1 base at J, with 12 bases in the middle. The CDR3 nucleotides are TGTGCCAGCTCACCTACCAGGACACCGAACACTGAAGCTTTCTTT. Its protein is CASSPTRTPNTEAFF.

The J gene is TRBJ2-1, the V gene TRBV5-1, with TRBD2 identical over 12 bases. Germline trimming cut 2 bases from V and 5 bases from J; bases unmatched to any gene: 5. From germline, CDR1 is SGHRS and CDR2 YFSETQ. The CDR3 runs to 16 residues. CDR3 region: CASSFLAGGPNNEQFF. The CDR3 DNA sequence: TGCGCCAGCAGCTTTCTAGCGGGAGGGCCGAACAATGAGCAGTTCTTC. Supplemented by reference TRBV5-1 and TRBJ2-1, the full variable domain reads KAGVTQTPRYLIKTRGQQVTLSCSPISGHRSVSWYQQTPGQGLQFLFEYFSETQRNKGNFPGRFSGRQFSNSRSEMNVSTLELGDSALYLCASSFLAGGPNNEQFFGPGTRLTVL.

V and J are TRBV28 and TRBJ1-5; possible D gene TRBD1, 5 bases. Germline V gene lookup returns CDR1 MDHEN and CDR2 SYDVKM. The CDR3 is made up of 16 amino acids. The V and J ends lost 0 bases and 6 bases respectively, with 15 bases between them. The CDR3 DNA sequence: TGTGCCAGCAGTTTATGGAGCTCGGGGGTCGGTCAGCCCCAGCATTTT. Encoded protein: CASSLWSSGVGQPQHF.

The J gene is TRBJ2-1, the V gene TRBV13; 7 bases line up with TRBD1. Germline-derived CDR1 and CDR2 are PRHDT and FYEKMQ (reference sequence). The CDR3 spans 15 residues. Germline trimming cut 5 bases from V and 2 bases from J; bases unmatched to any gene: 6. The CDR3 loop is CASSPRQGTYNEQFF. Here the CDR3 DNA reads TGTGCCAGCAGCCCCCGACAGGGAACCTACAATGAGCAGTTCTTC. Combining the CDR3 with reference TRBV13 and TRBJ2-1 gives the whole variable domain AAGVIQSPRHLIKEKRETATLKCYPIPRHDTVYWYQQGPGQDPQFLISFYEKMQSDKGSIPDRFSAQQFSDYHSELNMSSLELGDSALYFCASSPRQGTYNEQFFGPGTRLTVL.

As to this clone: Other nucleotide sequences from this sample produce the same CDR3. V is TRBV6-5 and J is TRBJ1-2, with a possible D match to TRBD1 (5 bases). V was shortened by 2 bases and J by 5 bases, with 18 bases between the two germline ends. Germline CDR1 reads MNHEY; CDR2 reads SVGAGI. This CDR3 comprises 16 residues. CDR3 amino acids: CASSYARTGGGYGYTF. Written as DNA, the CDR3 is TGTGCCAGCAGTTACGCCAGGACGGGGGGGGGTTATGGCTACACCTTC.

The gene calls are TRBV29-1 and TRBJ1-2; TRBD1 agrees at 9 bases. The CDR3 is 12 residues long. The junction had 3 bases not matched to a gene; V was cut back by 6 bases and J by 4 bases. The germline V gene has CDR1 SQVTM and CDR2 ANQGSEA. CDR3 region: CSVDRGGYGYTF. CDR3 nucleotides: TGCAGCGTGGACAGGGGTGGCTATGGCTACACCTTC.